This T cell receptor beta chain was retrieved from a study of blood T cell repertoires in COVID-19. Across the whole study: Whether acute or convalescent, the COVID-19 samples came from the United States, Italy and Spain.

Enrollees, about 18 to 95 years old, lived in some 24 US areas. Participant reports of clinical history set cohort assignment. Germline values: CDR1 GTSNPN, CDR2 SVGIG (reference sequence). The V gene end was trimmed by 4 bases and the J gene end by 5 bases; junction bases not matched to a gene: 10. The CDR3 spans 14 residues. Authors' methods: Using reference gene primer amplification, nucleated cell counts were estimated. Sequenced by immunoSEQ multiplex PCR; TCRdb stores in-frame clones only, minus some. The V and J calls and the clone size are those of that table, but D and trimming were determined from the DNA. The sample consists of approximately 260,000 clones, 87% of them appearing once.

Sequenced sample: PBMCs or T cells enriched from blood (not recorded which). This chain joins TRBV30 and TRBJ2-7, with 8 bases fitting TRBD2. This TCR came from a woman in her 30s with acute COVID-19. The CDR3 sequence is CAWTGFRGGDEQYF. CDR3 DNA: TGTGCCTGGACAGGATTTCGGGGGGGCGACGAGCAGTACTTC.